Listed here are 17 T cell receptor beta chains from one sample, sequenced in a study of CD8 T cells in ankylosing spondylitis. TCRdb processed the 5' RACE reads anew with MiXCR; each CDR3 protein has one entry. The sample includes around 120,000 distinct CDR3 sequences, approximately 10% seen only once; the top ten take 3% to 4%. Input material: blood, either unsorted or a sorted T cell fraction (not recorded which). The source of these receptors is a male donor with ankylosing spondylitis or in good health (not recorded which).

This chain uses TRBV29-1 with TRBJ1-2; D ambiguous. V gave up 0 bases and J gave up 8 bases, with 13 bases separating them. The CDR3 is 13 amino acids. From germline, CDR1 is SQVTM and CDR2 ANQGSEA. The CDR3, as DNA: TGCAGCGTTGAAGATAGGAGGGCGGAGGGCTACACCTTC. Its translation is CSVEDRRAEGYTF.

This clonotype was seen repeatedly, ten times or more. The chain combines TRBV5-1 with TRBJ1-2; D not resolved. Trimming stripped 1 base from V and 0 bases from J, with 7 bases between. The CDR3 has 14 amino acids. Germline V gene lookup returns CDR1 SGHRS and CDR2 YFSETQ. This CDR3 is CASSLNPANYGYTF. CDR3 bases: TGCGCCAGCAGCTTGAACCCCGCTAACTATGGCTACACCTTC.

This clonotype showed up many times. The chain has TRBV20-1 and TRBJ2-7; D is ambiguous. Germline V gene lookup returns CDR1 DFQATT and CDR2 SNEGSKA (reference sequence). CDR3 length: 11 amino acids. The V end was cut by 4 bases, the J end by 5 bases, with 9 bases between. CDR3 residues: CSANRKDEQYF. The CDR3 bases are TGCAGTGCTAATCGGAAGGACGAGCAGTACTTC.

Ten or more counts support this clonotype. The chain joins TRBV12-3 or TRBV12-4 to TRBJ2-1, with 7 bases lining up with TRBD2. The CDR3 covers 16 residues. The V gene end was trimmed by 1 base and the J gene end by 5 bases; junction bases not matched to a gene: 8. In nucleotides, the CDR3 is TGTGCCAGCAGTTTAGACGGCGGGGGAGGAAACAATGAGCAGTTCTTC. This translates into CASSLDGGGGNNEQFF.

This clonotype has at least ten counts. The chain has TRBV24-1 and TRBJ2-5, with a tentative D call TRBD2 (6 bases). CDR1 and CDR2 from the germline V gene are KGHDR and SFDVKD. Trimming left V 3 bases short and J 0 bases short, with 13 bases between. The CDR3 runs to 16 residues. CDR3 residues: CATSDVTEGDQETQYF. Written as DNA, the CDR3 is TGTGCCACCAGTGATGTCACGGAGGGTGACCAAGAGACCCAGTACTTC.

Only a few counts were recorded for this clonotype. The V call is TRBV11-2, the J call TRBJ2-1, with 10 nucleotides matching TRBD1. Germline V gives CDR1 SGHAT, CDR2 FQNNGV. This CDR3 comprises 23 residues. J gave up 0 bases and V 0 bases, and 20 bases lay outside the gene matches. This CDR3 is CASSLDGRSRTGQGISSYNEQFF. The CDR3 region has the DNA TGTGCCAGCAGCTTAGATGGTCGTTCTCGGACGGGACAGGGGATCAGCTCCTACAATGAGCAGTTCTTC. Filled out from reference TRBV11-2 and TRBJ2-1, the complete variable domain reads EAGVAQSPRYKIIEKRQSVAFWCNPISGHATLYWYQQILGQGPKLLIQFQNNGVVDDSQLPKDRFSAERLKGVDSTLKIQPAKLEDSAVYLCASSLDGRSRTGQGISSYNEQFFGPGTRLTVL.

This clonotype was detected many times. The chain recombines TRBV29-1 with TRBJ2-3; D may be TRBD2 (5 bases). The germline V and J ends were trimmed by 7 bases and 4 bases, with 9 bases remaining between them. CDR3 length equals 11 residues. CDR1 is SQVTM and CDR2 is ANQGSEA in the germline V gene. The DNA of the CDR3 is TGCAGCGCCCGCGGGTCAGATACGCAGTATTTT. It specifies CSARGSDTQYF.

This clonotype occurred many times. This chain links TRBV7-9 with TRBJ2-7; TRBD2 matches 8 bases. V gave up 4 bases and J gave up 3 bases; unmatched junction bases: 14. Germline values: CDR1 SEHNR, CDR2 FQNEAQ (reference sequence). This CDR3 is built from 17 residues. The CDR3 reads CASSWGTRVEGGYEQYF. CDR3 in DNA: TGTGCCAGCAGCTGGGGGACTAGAGTGGAGGGTGGCTACGAGCAGTACTTC. The whole variable domain, filled in from reference TRBV7-9 and TRBJ2-7, reads DTGVSQNPRHKITKRGQNVTFRCDPISEHNRLYWYRQTLGQGPEFLTYFQNEAQLEKSRLLSDRFSAERPKGSFSTLEIQRTEQGDSAMYLCASSWGTRVEGGYEQYFGPGTRLTVT.

This clonotype was seen ten or more times. The V and J genes are TRBV5-1 and TRBJ2-5; the D is unclear. The CDR3 runs 14 residues. Trimming removed 0 bases at V and 1 base at J, with 7 bases between. Per germline, CDR1 SGHRS and CDR2 YFSETQ. CDR3 in DNA: TGCGCCAGCAGCTTGGCCGCCAGCCAAGAGACCCAGTACTTC. This gives the protein CASSLAASQETQYF.

This clonotype was observed at least ten times. This chain uses TRBV29-1 with TRBJ2-1, with a tentative D call TRBD1 (7 bases). Looked up from germline, CDR1 is SQVTM and CDR2 is ANQGSEA. V was trimmed by 6 bases and J by 8 bases, leaving 23 bases between them. The CDR3 has 15 residues. The CDR3 DNA follows: TGCAGCGTCCGCAGGGGGGCAAATAATTATGATGAGCAGTTCTTC. This encodes CSVRRGANNYDEQFF.

There are a few counts of this clonotype. Here the CDR3 reads CSARLRGLAGGPPLTDTQYF. CDR3 sequence (DNA): TGCAGTGCTAGACTTCGCGGACTAGCGGGAGGGCCTCCTCTGACAGATACGCAGTATTTT. J is TRBJ2-3 and V is TRBV20-1; 15 bases line up with TRBD2. Germline values: CDR1 DFQATT, CDR2 SNEGSKA (reference sequence). Unmatched junction bases numbered 15, after V lost 2 bases and J lost 3 bases. The CDR3 loop spans 20 amino acids.

This clonotype has at least ten counts. This chain joins TRBV20-1 and TRBJ2-5, with unresolved D. Germline lookup yields CDR1 DFQATT and CDR2 SNEGSKA (reference sequence). Between the trimmed V and J ends, which lost 0 bases and 5 bases, there was a span of 16 bases. The CDR3 sequence is 15 residues long. The CDR3, as DNA: TGCAGTGCTAGAGATCCCCGCAGGCTTGGGGAGACCCAGTACTTC. Protein sequence: CSARDPRRLGETQYF.

The V call is TRBV7-8, the J call TRBJ2-1; TRBD2 aligns across 10 bases. CDR1 and CDR2 from the germline V gene are SGHVS and FQNEAQ. The CDR3 runs 17 residues. The V gene end was trimmed by 0 bases and the J gene end by 8 bases; junction bases not matched to a gene: 10. CDR3 nucleotides: TGTGCCAGCAGCTTAGCAAGAGCGGGAGGGCGTGGGTATGAGCAGTTCTTC. It yields the protein CASSLARAGGRGYEQFF.

This clonotype appeared many times. This chain uses TRBV7-6 with TRBJ2-5; the match to TRBD2 covers 8 bases. Germline lookup yields CDR1 SGHVS and CDR2 FNYEAQ. Trimming at V came to 2 bases and at J to 5 bases, leaving 7 bases not matched to a gene. The CDR3 contains 15 residues. The DNA of the CDR3 is TGTGCCAGCAGCTTAAATAGCGGGGCTCGGGAGACCCAGTACTTC. The encoded protein is CASSLNSGARETQYF.

This clonotype was picked up many times. J is TRBJ2-7 and V is TRBV30; TRBD2 matches 14 bases. CDR3 length equals 15 residues. Germline loops: CDR1 GTSNPN, CDR2 SVGIG (reference sequence). The V segment lost 1 base and the J segment 10 bases; nucleotides outside the gene matches: 9. The CDR3 here is CAWSETTGTSGSQYF. The CDR3 coding sequence is TGTGCCTGGAGTGAGACTACCGGGACTAGCGGGAGTCAGTACTTC.

This clonotype was seen many times. The CDR3, as DNA: TGTGCCAGCAGTAACCGGGGGACGGTCCGGACCCAGTACTTC. It is translated as CASSNRGTVRTQYF. The chain joins TRBV6-5 to TRBJ2-5; D is perhaps TRBD2 (6 bases). Trimming shortened V by 5 bases and J by 7 bases, and 17 bases separated the two germline ends. The CDR3 loop spans 14 amino acids. CDR1 and CDR2 (germline): MNHEY, SVGAGI.

This clonotype appeared many times. The chain links TRBV5-5 to TRBJ1-1; D is unresolved. From germline, CDR1 is SGHKS and CDR2 YYEKEE (reference sequence). The V gene lost 0 bases and the J gene lost 4 bases, with 10 bases spanning the gap. The CDR3 covers 14 residues. The CDR3 region is CASSLGYSSTEAFF. The CDR3 bases are TGTGCCAGCAGCTTGGGGTACAGCTCCACTGAAGCTTTCTTT.